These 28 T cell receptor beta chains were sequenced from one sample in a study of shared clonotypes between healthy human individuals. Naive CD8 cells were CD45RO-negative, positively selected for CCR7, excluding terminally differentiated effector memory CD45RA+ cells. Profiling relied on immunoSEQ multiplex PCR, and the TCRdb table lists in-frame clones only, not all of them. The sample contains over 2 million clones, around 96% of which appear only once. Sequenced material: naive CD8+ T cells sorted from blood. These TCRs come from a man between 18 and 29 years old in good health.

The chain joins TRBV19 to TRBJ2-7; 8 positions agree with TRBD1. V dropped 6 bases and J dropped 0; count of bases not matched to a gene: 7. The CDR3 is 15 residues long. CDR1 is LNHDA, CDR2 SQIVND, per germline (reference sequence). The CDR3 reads CASSDQGAGSYEQYF. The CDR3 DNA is TGTGCCAGTAGCGACCAGGGGGCCGGCTCCTACGAGCAGTACTTC.

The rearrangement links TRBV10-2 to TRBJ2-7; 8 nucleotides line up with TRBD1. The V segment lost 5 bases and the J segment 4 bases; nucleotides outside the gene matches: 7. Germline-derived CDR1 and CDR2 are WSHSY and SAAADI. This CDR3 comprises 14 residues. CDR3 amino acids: CASSPGTGPYEQYF. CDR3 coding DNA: TGCGCCAGCAGTCCTGGGACAGGCCCATACGAGCAGTACTTC.

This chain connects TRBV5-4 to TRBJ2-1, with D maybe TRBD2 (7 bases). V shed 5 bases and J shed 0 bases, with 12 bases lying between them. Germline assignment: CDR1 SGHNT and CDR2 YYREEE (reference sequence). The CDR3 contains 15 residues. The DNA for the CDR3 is TGTGCCAGCAGGTCCGGGGGGCTCTCCTACAATGAGCAGTTCTTC. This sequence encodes CASRSGGLSYNEQFF.

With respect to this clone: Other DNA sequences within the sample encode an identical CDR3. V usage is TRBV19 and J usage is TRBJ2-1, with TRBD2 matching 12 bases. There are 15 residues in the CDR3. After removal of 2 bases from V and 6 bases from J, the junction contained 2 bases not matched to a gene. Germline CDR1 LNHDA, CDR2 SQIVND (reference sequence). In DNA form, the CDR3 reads TGTGCCAGTAGTATACTAGCGGGGGGGCCCAATGAGCAGTTCTTC. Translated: CASSILAGGPNEQFF. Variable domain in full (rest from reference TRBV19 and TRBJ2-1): DGGITQSPKYLFRKEGQNVTLSCEQNLNHDAMYWYRQDPGQGLRLIYYSQIVNDFQKGDIAEGYSVSREKKESFPLTVTSAQKNPTAFYLCASSILAGGPNEQFFGPGTRLTVL.

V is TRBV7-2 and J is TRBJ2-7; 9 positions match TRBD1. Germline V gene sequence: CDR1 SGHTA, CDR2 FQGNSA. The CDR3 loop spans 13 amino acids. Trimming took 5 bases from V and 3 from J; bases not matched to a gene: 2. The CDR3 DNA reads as TGTGCCAGCAGCGGGACAGGGATCTACGAGCAGTACTTC. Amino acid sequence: CASSGTGIYEQYF.

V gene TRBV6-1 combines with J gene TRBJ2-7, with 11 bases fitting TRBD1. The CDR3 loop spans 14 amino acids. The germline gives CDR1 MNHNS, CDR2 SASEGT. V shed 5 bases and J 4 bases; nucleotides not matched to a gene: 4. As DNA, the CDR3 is TGTGCCAGCAGTACCGGACAGGGGGCGTACGAGCAGTACTTC. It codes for CASSTGQGAYEQYF.

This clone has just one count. This chain's CDR3 is CASSPRGAGENEKLFF. Here the CDR3 DNA reads TGTGCCAGCAGCCCACGAGGAGCAGGGGAGAATGAAAAACTGTTTTTT. This sequence joins TRBV21-1 and TRBJ1-4; TRBD1 reflects the table's D call only, with no check against the DNA. TRBV21-1 is a listed pseudogene. The CDR3 sequence is 16 residues long.

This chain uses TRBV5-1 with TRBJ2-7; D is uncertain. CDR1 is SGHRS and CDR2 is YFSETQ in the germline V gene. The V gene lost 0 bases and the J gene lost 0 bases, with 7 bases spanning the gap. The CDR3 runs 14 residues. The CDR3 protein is CASSLVSYSYEQYF. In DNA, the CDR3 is TGCGCCAGCAGCTTGGTTAGTTACTCCTACGAGCAGTACTTC.

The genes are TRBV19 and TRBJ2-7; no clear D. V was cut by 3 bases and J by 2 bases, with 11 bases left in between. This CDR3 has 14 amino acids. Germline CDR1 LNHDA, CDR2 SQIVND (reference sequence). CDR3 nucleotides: TGTGCCAGTAGTATGTTCGAAGGGACCTACGAGCAGTACTTC. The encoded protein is CASSMFEGTYEQYF.

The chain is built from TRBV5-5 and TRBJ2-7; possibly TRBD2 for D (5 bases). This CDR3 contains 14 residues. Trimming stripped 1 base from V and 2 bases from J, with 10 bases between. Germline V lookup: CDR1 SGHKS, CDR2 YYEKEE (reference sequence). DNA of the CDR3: TGTGCCAGCAGCTTGAGAGGGTCCCCCTACGAGCAGTACTTC. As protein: CASSLRGSPYEQYF.

CDR3 sequence: CASSLSEEGSNQPQHF. The CDR3 DNA follows: TGTGCCAGCAGCCTCTCGGAAGAGGGCAGCAATCAGCCCCAGCATTTT. V usage is TRBV7-9 and J usage is TRBJ1-5; D not certain. The germline CDR1 and CDR2 sequences are SEHNR and FQNEAQ (reference sequence). This CDR3 contains 16 residues. The V and J ends lost 5 bases and 1 base respectively, with 15 bases between them.

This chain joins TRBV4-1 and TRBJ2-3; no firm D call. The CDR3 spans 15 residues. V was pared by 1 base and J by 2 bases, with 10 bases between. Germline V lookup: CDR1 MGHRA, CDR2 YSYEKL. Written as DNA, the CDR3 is TGCGCCAGCAGCCAAGGTAACCTAGTCACAGATACGCAGTATTTT. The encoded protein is CASSQGNLVTDTQYF.

CDR3 residues: CASSATGEGSGNTIYF. CDR3 DNA: TGTGCCAGCAGCGCGACAGGGGAGGGCTCTGGAAACACCATATATTTT. V and J are TRBV7-2 and TRBJ1-3; the match to TRBD1 covers 8 bases. Germline CDR1 is SGHTA and CDR2 is FQGNSA. V gave up 5 bases and J gave up 0 bases; unmatched junction bases: 6. The CDR3 spans 16 residues.

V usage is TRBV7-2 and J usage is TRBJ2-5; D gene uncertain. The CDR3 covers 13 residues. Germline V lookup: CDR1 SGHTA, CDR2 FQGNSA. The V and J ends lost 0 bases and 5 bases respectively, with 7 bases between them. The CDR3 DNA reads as TGTGCCAGCAGCTTAGCCTCGACCGAGACCCAGTACTTC. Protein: CASSLASTETQYF.

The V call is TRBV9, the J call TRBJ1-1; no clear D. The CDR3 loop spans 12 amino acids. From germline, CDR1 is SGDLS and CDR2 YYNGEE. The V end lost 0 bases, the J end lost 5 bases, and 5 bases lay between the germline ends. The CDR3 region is CASSVDRTEAFF. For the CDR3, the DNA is TGTGCCAGCAGCGTAGACAGAACTGAAGCTTTCTTT.

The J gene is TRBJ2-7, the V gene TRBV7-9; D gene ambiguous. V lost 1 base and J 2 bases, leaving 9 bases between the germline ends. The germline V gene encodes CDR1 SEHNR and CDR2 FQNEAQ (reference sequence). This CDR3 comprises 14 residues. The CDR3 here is CASSLELFPYEQYF. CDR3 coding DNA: TGTGCCAGCAGCTTAGAACTTTTCCCCTACGAGCAGTACTTC.

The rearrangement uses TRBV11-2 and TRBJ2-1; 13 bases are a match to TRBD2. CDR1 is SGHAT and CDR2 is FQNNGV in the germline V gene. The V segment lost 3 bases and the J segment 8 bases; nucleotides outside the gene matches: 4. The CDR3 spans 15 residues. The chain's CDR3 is CASSFSGLAGDEQFF. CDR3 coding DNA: TGTGCCAGCAGCTTTTCCGGACTAGCGGGGGATGAGCAGTTCTTC.

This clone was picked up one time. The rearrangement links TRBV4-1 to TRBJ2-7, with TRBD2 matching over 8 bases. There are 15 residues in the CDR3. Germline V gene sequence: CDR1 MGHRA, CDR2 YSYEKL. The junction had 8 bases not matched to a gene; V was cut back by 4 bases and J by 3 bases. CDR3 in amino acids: CASSPGGGGHYEQYF. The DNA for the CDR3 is TGCGCCAGCAGCCCTGGCGGCGGGGGGCACTACGAGCAGTACTTC.

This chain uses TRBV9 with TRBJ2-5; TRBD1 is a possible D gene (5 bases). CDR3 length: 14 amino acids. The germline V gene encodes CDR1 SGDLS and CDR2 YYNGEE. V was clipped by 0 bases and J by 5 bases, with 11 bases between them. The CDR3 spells CASSVEWGPETQYF. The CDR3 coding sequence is TGTGCCAGCAGCGTAGAGTGGGGCCCGGAGACCCAGTACTTC.

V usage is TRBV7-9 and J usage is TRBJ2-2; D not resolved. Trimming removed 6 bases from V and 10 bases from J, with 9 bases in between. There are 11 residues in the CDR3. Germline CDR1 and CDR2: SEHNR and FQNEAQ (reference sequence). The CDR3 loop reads CASSLLPELFF. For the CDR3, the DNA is TGTGCCAGCAGTTTACTCCCGGAGCTGTTTTTT.

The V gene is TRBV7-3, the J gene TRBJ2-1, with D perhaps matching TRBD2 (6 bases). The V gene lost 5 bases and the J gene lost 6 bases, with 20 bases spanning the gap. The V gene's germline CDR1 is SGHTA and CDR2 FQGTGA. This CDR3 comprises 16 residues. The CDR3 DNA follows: TGTGCCAGCAGCGCACGGGGAGGTCTCGAGGGCAATGAGCAGTTCTTC. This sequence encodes CASSARGGLEGNEQFF.

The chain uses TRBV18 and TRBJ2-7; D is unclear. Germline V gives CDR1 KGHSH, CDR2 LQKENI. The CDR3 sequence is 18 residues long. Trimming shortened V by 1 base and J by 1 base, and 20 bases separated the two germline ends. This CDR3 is CASSPQVWEPPNSYEQYF. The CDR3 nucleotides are TGTGCCAGCTCACCACAAGTCTGGGAACCCCCTAATTCCTACGAGCAGTACTTC.

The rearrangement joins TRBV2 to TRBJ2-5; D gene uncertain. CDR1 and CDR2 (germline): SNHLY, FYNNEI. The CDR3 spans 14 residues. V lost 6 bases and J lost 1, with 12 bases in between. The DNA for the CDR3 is TGTGCCAGCAGCGTCGATCCGGGCCAAGAGACCCAGTACTTC. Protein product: CASSVDPGQETQYF. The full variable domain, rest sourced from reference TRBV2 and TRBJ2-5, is EPEVTQTPSHQVTQMGQEVILRCVPISNHLYFYWYRQILGQKVEFLVSFYNNEISEKSEIFDDQFSVERPDGSNFTLKIRSTKLEDSAMYFCASSVDPGQETQYFGPGTRLLVL.

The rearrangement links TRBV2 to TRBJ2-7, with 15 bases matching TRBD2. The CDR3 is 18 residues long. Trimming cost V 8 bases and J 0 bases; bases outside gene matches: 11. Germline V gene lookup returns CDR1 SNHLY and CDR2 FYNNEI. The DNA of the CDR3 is TGTGCCAGCTATTCCTTCGGGACTAGCGGGGGGAGCTCCTACGAGCAGTACTTC. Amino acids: CASYSFGTSGGSSYEQYF.

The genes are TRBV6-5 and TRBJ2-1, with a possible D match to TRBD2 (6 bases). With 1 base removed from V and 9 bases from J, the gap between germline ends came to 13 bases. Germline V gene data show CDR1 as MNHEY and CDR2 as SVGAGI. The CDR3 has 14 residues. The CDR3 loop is CASSYWGDEGEQFF. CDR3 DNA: TGTGCCAGCAGTTACTGGGGGGATGAAGGTGAGCAGTTCTTC.

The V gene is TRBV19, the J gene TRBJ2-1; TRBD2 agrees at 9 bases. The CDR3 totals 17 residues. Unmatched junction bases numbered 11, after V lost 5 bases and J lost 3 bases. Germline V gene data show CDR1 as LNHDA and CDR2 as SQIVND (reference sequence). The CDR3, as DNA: TGTGCCAGTAGTTCCCATCTTAGCGGGAGTAGCTACAATGAGCAGTTCTTC. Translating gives CASSSHLSGSSYNEQFF.

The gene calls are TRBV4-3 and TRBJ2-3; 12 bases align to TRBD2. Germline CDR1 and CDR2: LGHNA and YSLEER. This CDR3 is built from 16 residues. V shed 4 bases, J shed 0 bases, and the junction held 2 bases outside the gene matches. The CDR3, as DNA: TGCGCCAGCAGCCTCGGGACTAGCGGGAGCACAGATACGCAGTATTTT. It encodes CASSLGTSGSTDTQYF.

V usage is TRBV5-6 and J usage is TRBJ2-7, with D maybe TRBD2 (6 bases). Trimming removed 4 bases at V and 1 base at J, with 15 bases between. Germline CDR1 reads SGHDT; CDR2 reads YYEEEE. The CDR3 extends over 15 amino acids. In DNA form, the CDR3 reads TGTGCCAGCAGCAAGGAGACTAGTACTTCCTACGAGCAGTACTTC. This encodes CASSKETSTSYEQYF.